The TCR beta chain under discussion was sequenced for a study of sequential checkpoint blockade in melanoma. The overall study: DNA from some 84 pretreatment tumor samples underwent TCRβ immunosequencing.

The treatment was: randomized to nivolumab then ipilimumab (arm A) or the reverse (arm B). This CDR3 contains 14 residues. Germline CDR1 reads MDHEN; CDR2 reads SYDVKM. V gave up 1 base and J gave up 4 bases, with 8 bases separating them. Produced via immunoSEQ multiplex PCR; TCRdb's table is partial and in-frame only. The sample lists some 7,500 clones, 23% occurring once. This clone turned up a few times. Sequences were derived from tumor tissue (inferred from file names), sampled from a patient given nivolumab and ipilimumab in sequence. The V call is TRBV28, the J call TRBJ1-5, with D hard to call. The receptor was isolated from a human donor with melanoma. In nucleotides, the CDR3 is TGTGCCAGCAGTTTATCAGATATAAATCAGCCCCAGCATTTT. Protein product: CASSLSDINQPQHF.